This T cell receptor (beta chain) is from a study of radiotherapy plus CTLA-4 blockade in lung cancer. About the study: With 25% to 40% of patients having disease control, objective responses were seen in roughly 18%. Study-level findings and limits: With interferon-beta, early dynamics of blood T cell clones were reported to best predict response. In blood, after radiotherapy plus ipilimumab, tumor-derived TCR clones expanded.

About this clone itself: Its antigen is undetermined.

The V segment lost 0 bases and the J segment 4 bases; nucleotides outside the gene matches: 5. Germline CDR1 reads GTSNPN; CDR2 reads SVGIG (reference sequence). There are 15 residues in the CDR3. Those patients who had chemo-refractory metastatic non-small-cell lung cancer were given focal radiation along with CTLA-4 blockade through ipilimumab. Sequencing was performed with immunoSEQ multiplex PCR; in TCRdb, only in-frame clones are kept and a portion is missing. The table includes around 71,000 clones, 70% to 80% detected once. The specimen comprised peripheral blood, sampled from a patient treated with radiotherapy plus ipilimumab. This receptor was taken from a human donor with non-small cell lung cancer whose response to radiotherapy plus ipilimumab could not be evaluated. Some clones in this sample may be carry-over from other donors' samples. This rearrangement joins TRBV30 to TRBJ2-7, with 11 bases fitting TRBD1. In DNA form, the CDR3 reads TGTGCCTGGAGTGTCCAGGGGACAGGGGGGTACGAGCAGTACTTC. Its protein is CAWSVQGTGGYEQYF.